This T cell receptor (beta chain) was captured in a study of T cell clusters in autoimmune cytopenias. About the research overall: The median distinct TRB clonotype count was 2,000 to 2,500 per sample, from a median around 52,000 reads. Regarding the study as a whole: TRB repertoire shifts in secondary cytopenia and chronic lymphocytic leukemia mostly reflected lymphoma, not autoimmunity.

One tube held mixed TRB-A and TRB-B primer pools for touch-down PCR. Reprocessing the multiplex PCR reads, TCRdb reports a single entry for every CDR3 protein and omits DNA. This table holds around 7,000 distinct CDR3 sequences. Each sample's input was about 270 ng genomic DNA, 38,000 or so genome equivalents. Of note for this clonotype: Antigen specificity is unknown.

Germline-derived CDR1 and CDR2 are MNHEY and SVGAGI. This CDR3 has 13 amino acids. The same sample was also studied in work on T cell repertoires in aging, cancer and after chemotherapy. From that study: Over several months to years, re-sampled healthy donor repertoires clearly shared clones.

The V call is TRBV6-5, the J call TRBJ2-7; the TCRdb D gene call, TRBD1, has no DNA to confirm it. This receptor was taken from a human donor in good health. Sequencing was done on a sample of peripheral blood. CDR3 sequence reads: CASTGTVTYEQYF.